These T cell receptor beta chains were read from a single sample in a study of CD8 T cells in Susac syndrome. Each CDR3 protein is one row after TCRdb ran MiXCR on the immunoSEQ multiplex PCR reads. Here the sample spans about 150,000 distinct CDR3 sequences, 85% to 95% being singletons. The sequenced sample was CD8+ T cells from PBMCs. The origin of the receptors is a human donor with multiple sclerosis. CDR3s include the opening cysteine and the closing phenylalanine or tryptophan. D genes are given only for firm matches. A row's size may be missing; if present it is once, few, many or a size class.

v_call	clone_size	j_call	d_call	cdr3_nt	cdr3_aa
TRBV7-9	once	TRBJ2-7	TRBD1	TGTGCCAGCAGCGGGAGACAGGGTCCCTACGAGCAGTACTTC	CASSGRQGPYEQYF
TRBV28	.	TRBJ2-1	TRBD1	TGTGCCAGCGAGAAGGGGACAGGAGCTGGATATGAGCAGTTCTTC	CASEKGTGAGYEQFF
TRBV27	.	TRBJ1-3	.	TGTGCCAGCAGTTTAGGTCCAGGGACTAGCTCTGGAAACACCATATATTTT	CASSLGPGTSSGNTIYF
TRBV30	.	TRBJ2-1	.	TGTGCCTGGAGCCCCACCCGGGACAACTACAATGAGCAGTTCTTC	CAWSPTRDNYNEQFF
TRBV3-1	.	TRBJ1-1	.	TGTGCCAGCAGCCAAGTGGCCCGGGGGCGACTAAACACTGAAGCTTTCTTT	CASSQVARGRLNTEAFF
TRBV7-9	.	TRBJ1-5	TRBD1	TGTGCCAGCAGCCGACAGGGTGACCAGCCCCAGCATTTT	CASSRQGDQPQHF
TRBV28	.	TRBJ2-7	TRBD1	TGTGCCAGCAGTTTAAGGACAGGGGGCTTCAGGGAGCAGTACTTC	CASSLRTGGFREQYF
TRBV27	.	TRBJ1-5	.	TGTGCCAGCAGTTTAAGGCCGAGCAATCAGCCCCAGCATTTT	CASSLRPSNQPQHF
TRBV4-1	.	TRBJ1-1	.	TGCGCCAGCAGCCAAGAAACCCCCTTGGCTGAAGCTTTCTTT	CASSQETPLAEAFF
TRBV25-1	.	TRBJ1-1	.	TGTGCCAGCATTGGACCGAAAACGGGGAACACTGAAGCTTTCTTT	CASIGPKTGNTEAFF
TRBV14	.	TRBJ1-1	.	TGTGCCAGCAGTTCAGGTGCTAACGCTTTCTTT	CASSSGANAFF
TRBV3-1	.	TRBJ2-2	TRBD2	TGTGCCAGCAGCCAAGATACGGGGGGGCCCTCTGTCGGGGAGCTGTTTTTT	CASSQDTGGPSVGELFF
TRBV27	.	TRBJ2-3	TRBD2	TGTGCCAGCAGTTCTAGCGGGGGGGCCGCGCCGCAGTATTTT	CASSSSGGAAPQYF
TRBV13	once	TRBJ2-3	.	TGTGCCAGCAGCTTAGGCCGCTCAGGCTGGTATTTT	CASSLGRSGWYF
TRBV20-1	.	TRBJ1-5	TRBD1	TGCAGTGCTAGAGCCCACAGGGGTAGCAATCAGCCCCAGCATTTT	CSARAHRGSNQPQHF
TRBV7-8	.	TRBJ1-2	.	TGTGCCAGCAGCTTAGTCGGCAGACACTACACCTTC	CASSLVGRHYTF
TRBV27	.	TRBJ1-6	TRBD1	TGTGCCACCTCTGACAGGGGATTAGGTTCACCCCTCCACTTT	CATSDRGLGSPLHF
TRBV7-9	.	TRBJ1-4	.	TGTGCCACTCTGGGGGGGAGGAGTGAAAAACTGTTTTTT	CATLGGRSEKLFF
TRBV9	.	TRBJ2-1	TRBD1	TGTGCCAGCAGCCAGGGGGACAGGGCATTCGATGAGCAGTTCTTC	CASSQGDRAFDEQFF
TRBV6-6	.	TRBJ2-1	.	TGTGCCAGCAATACCTTCGCCCGGGATGAGCAGTTCTTC	CASNTFARDEQFF
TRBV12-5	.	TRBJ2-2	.	TGTGCTAGTGGTTTGGTAATGGGGAACACCGGGGAGCTGTTTTTT	CASGLVMGNTGELFF
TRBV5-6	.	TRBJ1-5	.	TGTGCCAGCAGCTTGGGTAATAATCAGCCCCAGCATTTT	CASSLGNNQPQHF
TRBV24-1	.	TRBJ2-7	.	TGTGCCACCAGTGATTTTGGACGAGGGGGGATAAGGTCCTACGAGCAGTACTTC	CATSDFGRGGIRSYEQYF
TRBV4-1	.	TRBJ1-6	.	TGCGCCAGCAGCCAAGATGTGGGGGACTCACCCCTCCACTTT	CASSQDVGDSPLHF
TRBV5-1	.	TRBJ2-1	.	TGCGCCAGCAGCTTTACTAGCTCTGAGCAGTTCTTC	CASSFTSSEQFF
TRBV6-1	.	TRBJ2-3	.	TGTGCCAGCAGTACCCGTGGGGCGGGGGACAGAACCAGCACAGATACGCAGTATTTT	CASSTRGAGDRTSTDTQYF
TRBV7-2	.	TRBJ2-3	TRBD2	TGTGCCAGCAGTCCGACGGGGGGGCTTATAGATACGCAGTATTTT	CASSPTGGLIDTQYF
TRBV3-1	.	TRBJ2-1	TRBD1	TGTGCCAGCAGCCTAAAAGTAACAGGGGTTTCCTACAATGAGCAGTTCTTC	CASSLKVTGVSYNEQFF
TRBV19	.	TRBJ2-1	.	TGTGCCAGTAGTATAGATCCGCGGCGGGCCGAGCAGTTCTTC	CASSIDPRRAEQFF
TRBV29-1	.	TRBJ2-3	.	TGCAGCGTTAGAGCAGCGAAAGATACGCAGTATTTT	CSVRAAKDTQYF
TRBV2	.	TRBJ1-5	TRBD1	TGTGCCAGCAGCGACCGACAGGGGCGGGAGCCCCAGCATTTT	CASSDRQGREPQHF
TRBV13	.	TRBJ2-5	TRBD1	TGTGCCAGCAGCTCGGGACAGGCCCTTCGGACCCAGTACTTC	CASSSGQALRTQYF
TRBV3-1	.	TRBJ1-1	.	TGTGCCAGCAGCCCGGGACACCTGAACACTGAAGCTTTCTTT	CASSPGHLNTEAFF
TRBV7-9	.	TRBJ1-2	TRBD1	TGTGCCAGCAGCTCAACAGGGGATCAGGGCTACACCTTC	CASSSTGDQGYTF
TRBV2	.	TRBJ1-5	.	TGTGCCAGCAGTGTCCAGGACGCGCTACAACATAGCAATCAGCCCCAGCATTTT	CASSVQDALQHSNQPQHF
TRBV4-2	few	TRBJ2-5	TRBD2	TGTGCCAGCAGCCAAGATCGCGGGGGGGAAGAGACCCAGTACTTC	CASSQDRGGEETQYF
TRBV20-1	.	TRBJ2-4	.	TGCAGTGCCGCTGCGGGAGCCAAAAACATTCAGTACTTC	CSAAAGAKNIQYF
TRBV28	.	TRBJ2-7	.	TGTGCCAGCAGAACTCAACGGGGCTCCTACGAGCAGTACTTC	CASRTQRGSYEQYF
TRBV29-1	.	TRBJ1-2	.	TGCAGCGCCCGAGGGTCGGCGGACTATGGCTACACCTTC	CSARGSADYGYTF
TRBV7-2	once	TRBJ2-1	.	TGTGCCAGCAGCTGGCGGGACAGCAGTTACAATGAGCAGTTCTTC	CASSWRDSSYNEQFF
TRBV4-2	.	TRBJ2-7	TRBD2	TGTGCCAGCAGCCAAGGGCTAGCGGGCTCCTACGAGCAGTACTTC	CASSQGLAGSYEQYF
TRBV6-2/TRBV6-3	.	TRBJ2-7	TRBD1	TGTGCCAGCAGTTACTCGTACAGGGGTTCCTACGAGCAGTACTTC	CASSYSYRGSYEQYF
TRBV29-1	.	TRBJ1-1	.	TGCAGCGTTGAAATGGCCTTTACTTCTGAAGCTTTCTTT	CSVEMAFTSEAFF
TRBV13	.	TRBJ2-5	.	TGTGCCAGCAGCAAATATAACGACCGGGAAGAGACCCAGTACTTC	CASSKYNDREETQYF
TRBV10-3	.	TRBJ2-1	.	TGTGCCATCAGCGCCGGAGGGTCCTACAATGAGCAGTTCTTC	CAISAGGSYNEQFF
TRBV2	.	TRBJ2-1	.	TGTGCCATACACAGGGAAACCTACAATGAGCAGTTCTTC	CAIHRETYNEQFF
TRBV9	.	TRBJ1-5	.	TGTGCCAGCAGCTCAGGTGTAGGGATCAATCAGCCCCAGCATTTT	CASSSGVGINQPQHF
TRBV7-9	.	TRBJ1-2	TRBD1	TGTGCCAGCAGCTTAGGGGGACAGGGACGCTATGGCTACACCTTC	CASSLGGQGRYGYTF
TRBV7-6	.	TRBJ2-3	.	TGTGCCAGCAGCACCCGGTGGGGAGATACGCAGTATTTT	CASSTRWGDTQYF
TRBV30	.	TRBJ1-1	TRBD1	TGTGCCTGCCCGGGACAGGGATGGATCCCCACTGAAGCTTTCTTT	CACPGQGWIPTEAFF
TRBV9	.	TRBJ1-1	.	TGTGCCAGCAGCGTAGGATCAGGAATTGGGACTGAAGCTTTCTTT	CASSVGSGIGTEAFF
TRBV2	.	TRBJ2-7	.	TGTGCCAGCAGCTCTAGGGGGACACGGACTTCCTACGAGCAGTACTTC	CASSSRGTRTSYEQYF
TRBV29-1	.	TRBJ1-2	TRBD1	TGCAGCGTTGAGGACAGGCGGGACTATGGCTACACCTTC	CSVEDRRDYGYTF
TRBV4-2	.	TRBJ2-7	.	TGTGCCAGCAGCTATCAGAGGACCAATACCTACGAGCAGTACTTC	CASSYQRTNTYEQYF
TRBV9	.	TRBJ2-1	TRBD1	TGTGCCAGCAGCGCGGGACAGTCTAATGAGCAGTTCTTC	CASSAGQSNEQFF
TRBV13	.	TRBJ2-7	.	TGTGCCAGCAGCTACACCTACGAGCAGTACTTC	CASSYTYEQYF
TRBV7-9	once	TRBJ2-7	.	TGTGCCAGCAGCCCCCCGTTGGGGGACGAGCAGTACTTC	CASSPPLGDEQYF
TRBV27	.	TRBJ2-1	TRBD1	TGTGCCAGCAGTTTATCTGCAGGGGGCACCTACAATGAGCAGTTCTTC	CASSLSAGGTYNEQFF
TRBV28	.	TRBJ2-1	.	TGTGCCAGCAGTTTCAATGAGCAGTTCTTC	CASSFNEQFF